The rows below give T cell receptor beta chains drawn from one sample of a study of cytomegalovirus exposure and HLA in healthy donors. Data came from immunoSEQ multiplex PCR; TCRdb stores just in-frame clones and leaves some out. The sample includes about 88,000 clones, approximately 88% seen only once; the top ten take over 10%. Material: PBMCs. These receptors all come from a woman in her late teens or twenties in good health and CMV-seropositive. CDR3s include the opening cysteine and the closing phenylalanine or tryptophan. D genes are given only for firm matches. Expanded clones are given a class, and other clones once, few, many or no size at all.

TRBJ1-2 few TRBV7-2 NA TGTGCCAGCAGCTCATGGACAGCTAACTATGGCTACACCTTC CASSSWTANYGYTF
TRBJ2-7 NA TRBV10-3 NA TGTGCCATCAGGGCATCAGGGGATAACTACGAGCAGTACTTC CAIRASGDNYEQYF
TRBJ1-6 NA TRBV28 TRBD1 TGTGCCAGCAGTAAACCCAGGGGGCGTAATTCACCCCTCCACTTT CASSKPRGRNSPLHF
TRBJ1-2 NA TRBV6-1 NA TGTGCCAGCAGTGATGGGCAGGGGTACTATGGCTACACCTTC CASSDGQGYYGYTF
TRBJ1-3 once TRBV18 NA TGTGCCAGCTCGCTCGGGACTGACTCTGGAAACACCATATATTTT CASSLGTDSGNTIYF
TRBJ2-1 NA TRBV7-9 TRBD2 TGTGCCAGCAGCTTTAGCGGGGGTCAGTACAATGAGCAGTTCTTC CASSFSGGQYNEQFF
TRBJ2-2 NA TRBV6-1 NA TGTGCCAGCACTGAAGTCTCCTACCCCGGGGAGCTGTTTTTT CASTEVSYPGELFF
TRBJ2-2 NA TRBV4-3 NA TGCGCCAGCAGCCCAGTCGGAGGTTCCGGGACCGGGGAGCTGTTTTTT CASSPVGGSGTGELFF
TRBJ2-7 NA TRBV7-9 TRBD1 TGTGCCAGCAGCCGTCCCGACAGGGCTCCAAATAATTACGAGCAGTACTTC CASSRPDRAPNNYEQYF
TRBJ2-3 NA TRBV28 NA TGTGCCAGCAGTTCCCTCCGGACTACCTCAGGAGGTACGCAGTATTTT CASSSLRTTSGGTQYF
TRBJ1-1 NA TRBV18 NA TGTGCCAGCTCACCACGGGGGACACCGAACACTGAAGCTTTCTTT CASSPRGTPNTEAFF
TRBJ1-2 NA TRBV10-1 TRBD1 TGCGCCAACTACCCCAGGGGGCAACCCCTTAACTATGGCTACACCTTC CANYPRGQPLNYGYTF
TRBJ1-5 NA TRBV27 NA TGTGCCAGCAGTTTAGGCTTCGGCAATCAGCCCCAGCATTTT CASSLGFGNQPQHF
TRBJ2-5 NA TRBV6-1 TRBD2 TGTGCCAGCACCGATAGCGGGGGGGCTCGAGAGACCCAGTACTTC CASTDSGGARETQYF
TRBJ1-3 NA TRBV6-1 NA TGTGCCAGCATAATTCGAGGGGGCTCTGGAAACACCATATATTTT CASIIRGGSGNTIYF
TRBJ1-5 NA TRBV11-2 NA TGTGCCAGCAGCGAAACAGGGTTCCAAAATCAGCCCCAGCATTTT CASSETGFQNQPQHF
TRBJ2-7 NA TRBV7-2 NA TGTGCCAGCAGTATAAACCGGGACTACGAGCAGTACTTC CASSINRDYEQYF
TRBJ1-5 NA TRBV6-1 NA TGTGCCAGCAGTGAACCGCTCCGAGAGCCCCAGCATTTT CASSEPLREPQHF
TRBJ1-5 NA TRBV5-6 NA TGTGCCAGCAGCTCCACCGGGACTCCGAACGTGGGCAATCAGCCCCAGCATTTT CASSSTGTPNVGNQPQHF
TRBJ1-2 NA TRBV2 TRBD1 TGTGCCAGCAAAACTGGACAGGGGGATAATGGCTACACCTTC CASKTGQGDNGYTF
TRBJ2-7 NA TRBV19 NA TGTGCCAGTAGCCGTGGGGGGTACAGCTCCTACGAGCAGTACTTC CASSRGGYSSYEQYF
TRBJ2-7 NA TRBV27 NA TGTGCCAGCAGTCTAGAGTCGACAGTATCCTACGAGCAGTACTTC CASSLESTVSYEQYF
TRBJ2-7 few TRBV5-1 TRBD1 TGCGCCAGCAGCTTGGTGGGACAGGGTGCCGAGCAGTACTTC CASSLVGQGAEQYF
TRBJ1-1 NA TRBV5-1 TRBD1 TGCGCCAGCAGCGTCCGGGACAGGGGGCGGTACACTGAAGCTTTCTTT CASSVRDRGRYTEAFF
TRBJ1-2 NA TRBV2 TRBD1 TGTGCCAGCAGCAAGGGACAGGGGGCAGGTGGCTACACCTTC CASSKGQGAGGYTF
TRBJ2-1 NA TRBV7-9 TRBD2 TGTGCCAGCAGCTTGGGACTAGCAGGCGAGCAGTTCTTC CASSLGLAGEQFF
TRBJ1-4 NA TRBV27 TRBD1 TGTGCCAGCAGTTTATCGGCAGGGGGATGGGAAAAACTGTTTTTT CASSLSAGGWEKLFF
TRBJ2-7 NA TRBV9 NA TGTGCCAGCAGCGTAGAAGTAGCAAGTCCGTCCTACGAGCAGTACTTC CASSVEVASPSYEQYF
TRBJ1-2 NA TRBV9 NA TGTGCCAGCAGCGTAACCCGCCAAGGACTGAACTATGGCTACACCTTC CASSVTRQGLNYGYTF
TRBJ1-1 NA TRBV5-8 NA TGTGCCAGCAGCTCTACCGGGACTGCGGACACTGAAGCTTTCTTT CASSSTGTADTEAFF
TRBJ2-2 few TRBV6-5 NA TGTGCCAGCAGTTACTCGTCGCAGGTTGAAGCCGGGGAGCTGTTTTTT CASSYSSQVEAGELFF
TRBJ2-2 NA TRBV6-4 TRBD1 TGTGCCAGCAGTGAAGGGGGCGGCGGGGAGCTGTTTTTT CASSEGGGGELFF
TRBJ2-5 once TRBV28 TRBD1 TGTGCCAGCAGCACAGACCGGACAGGGGACAGGGAGACCCAGTACTTC CASSTDRTGDRETQYF
TRBJ1-2 NA TRBV15 TRBD1 TGTGCCACCAGCCGCCGACAGGGGATAGTAAACTATGGCTACACCTTC CATSRRQGIVNYGYTF
TRBJ2-7 NA TRBV5-1 TRBD1 TGCGCCAGCAGCTTGGAAGTGGTCGGACAGGGCTACGAGCAGTACTTC CASSLEVVGQGYEQYF
TRBJ2-7 once TRBV30 NA TGTGCCTGGAGGGGCAGGGGGGAATACGAGCAGTACTTC CAWRGRGEYEQYF
TRBJ2-3 NA TRBV27 TRBD2 TGTGCCAGCAGTTTATTTGGGCTAGCGGGGGCAGATACGCAGTATTTT CASSLFGLAGADTQYF
TRBJ2-1 NA TRBV4-2 NA TGTGCCAGCAGCCAAGTAAGGGGCAGGGGTGGCGATGAGCAGTTCTTC CASSQVRGRGGDEQFF
TRBJ1-1 NA TRBV28 NA TGTGCCAGCGTGCCTGAGGGGAACACTGAAGCTTTCTTT CASVPEGNTEAFF
TRBJ2-7 NA TRBV28 NA TGTGCCAGCAGTCGTGGACAGTCCTACGAGCAGTACTTC CASSRGQSYEQYF
TRBJ2-3 few TRBV6-1 TRBD2 TGTGCCAGCAGTGACGGGGGGGGTTCGACAGATACGCAGTATTTT CASSDGGGSTDTQYF
TRBJ2-2 NA TRBV28 NA TGTGCCAGCAGCCCCCCAGGGGCCGGGGAGCTGTTTTTT CASSPPGAGELFF
TRBJ2-7 NA TRBV5-1 NA TGCGCCAGCAGCTTGAAAGGGCAGGGGTGGTACGAGCAGTACTTC CASSLKGQGWYEQYF
TRBJ2-5 NA TRBV6-1 TRBD1 TGTGCCAGCAGTGCAACCGGGACAGGGCTAGAGACCCAGTACTTC CASSATGTGLETQYF
TRBJ1-1 NA TRBV30 TRBD1 TGTGCCTGGAGTACGGGACAGGAAGCTTTCTTT CAWSTGQEAFF
TRBJ1-6 NA TRBV5-1 NA TGCGCCAGCAGCTTTGGGGACACCTTTTCACCCCTCCACTTT CASSFGDTFSPLHF
TRBJ2-2 NA TRBV4-1 NA TGCGCCAGCAGCCAAGAAGCCGTCACCGGGGAGCTGTTTTTT CASSQEAVTGELFF
TRBJ2-2 NA TRBV5-1 TRBD2 TGCGCCAGCAGCCAGCCCCCGGGGGGACTAGCGGGGTTCCCCACCGGGGAGCTGTTTTTT CASSQPPGGLAGFPTGELFF
TRBJ1-5 NA TRBV28 TRBD1 TGTGCCAGCAGGATACAGGGGGTAAGCAATCAGCCCCAGCATTTT CASRIQGVSNQPQHF
TRBJ2-5 NA TRBV5-1 TRBD1 TGCGCCAGCAGGCTTACTCAGGGGGCGGGGGAGACCCAGTACTTC CASRLTQGAGETQYF